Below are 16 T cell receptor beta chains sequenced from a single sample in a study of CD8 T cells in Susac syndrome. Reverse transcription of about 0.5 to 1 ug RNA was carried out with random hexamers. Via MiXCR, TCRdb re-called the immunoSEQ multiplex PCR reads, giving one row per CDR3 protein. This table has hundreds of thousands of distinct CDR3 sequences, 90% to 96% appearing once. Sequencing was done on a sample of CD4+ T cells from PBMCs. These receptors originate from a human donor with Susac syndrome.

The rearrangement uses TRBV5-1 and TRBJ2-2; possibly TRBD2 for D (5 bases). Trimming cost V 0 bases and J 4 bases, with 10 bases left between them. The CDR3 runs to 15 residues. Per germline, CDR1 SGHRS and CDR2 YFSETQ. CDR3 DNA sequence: TGCGCCAGCAGCTTGGCCGGACTCTTCACCGGGGAGCTGTTTTTT. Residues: CASSLAGLFTGELFF.

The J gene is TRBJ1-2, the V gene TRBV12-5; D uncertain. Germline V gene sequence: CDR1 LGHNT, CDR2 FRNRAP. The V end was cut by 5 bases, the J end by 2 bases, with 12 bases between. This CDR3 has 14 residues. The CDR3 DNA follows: TGTGCTAGTGGTACCCCCCCCGCCAACTATGGCTACACCTTC. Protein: CASGTPPANYGYTF.

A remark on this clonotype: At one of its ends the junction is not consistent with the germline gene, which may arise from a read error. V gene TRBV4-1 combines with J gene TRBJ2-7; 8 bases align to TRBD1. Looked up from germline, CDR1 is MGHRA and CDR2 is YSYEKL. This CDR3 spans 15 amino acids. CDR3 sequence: CASSQEDRAVREQYF. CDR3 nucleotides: TGTGCCAGCAGCCAAGAGGACAGGGCAGTGCGAGAGCAGTACTTC.

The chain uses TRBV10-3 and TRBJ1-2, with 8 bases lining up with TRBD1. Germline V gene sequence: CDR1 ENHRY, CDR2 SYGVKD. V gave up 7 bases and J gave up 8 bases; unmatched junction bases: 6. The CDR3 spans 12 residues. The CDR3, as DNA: TGTGCCATCACCCGGACAGGGAACGGCTACACCTTC. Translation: CAITRTGNGYTF.

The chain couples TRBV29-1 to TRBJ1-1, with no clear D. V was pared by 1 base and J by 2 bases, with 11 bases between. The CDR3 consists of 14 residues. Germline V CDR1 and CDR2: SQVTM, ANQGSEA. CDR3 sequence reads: CSVEARVSNTEAFF. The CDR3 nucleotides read TGCAGCGTTGAAGCCCGGGTATCAAACACTGAAGCTTTCTTT. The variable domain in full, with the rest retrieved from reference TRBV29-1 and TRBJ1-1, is SAVISQKPSRDICQRGTSLTIQCQVDSQVTMMFWYRQQPGQSLTLIATANQGSEATYESGFVIDKFPISRPNLTFSTLTVSNMSPEDSSIYLCSVEARVSNTEAFFGQGTRLTVV.

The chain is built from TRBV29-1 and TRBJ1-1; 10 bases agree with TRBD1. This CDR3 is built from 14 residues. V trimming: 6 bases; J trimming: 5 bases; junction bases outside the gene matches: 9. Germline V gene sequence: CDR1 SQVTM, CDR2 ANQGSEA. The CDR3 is CSVATRQGATEAFF. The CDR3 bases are TGCAGCGTCGCCACACGACAGGGGGCGACTGAAGCTTTCTTT.

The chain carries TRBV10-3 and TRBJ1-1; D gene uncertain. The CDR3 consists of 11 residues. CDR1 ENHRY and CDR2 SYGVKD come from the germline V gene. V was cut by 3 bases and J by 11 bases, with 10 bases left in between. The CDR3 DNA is TGTGCCATCAGTGATACGGTGTCTGCTTTCTTT. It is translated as CAISDTVSAFF.

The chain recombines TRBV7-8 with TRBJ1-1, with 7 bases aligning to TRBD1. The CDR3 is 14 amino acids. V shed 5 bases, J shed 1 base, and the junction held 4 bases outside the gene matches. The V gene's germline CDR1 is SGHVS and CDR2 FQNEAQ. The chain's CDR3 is CASSPRDRNTEAFF. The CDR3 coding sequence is TGTGCCAGCAGCCCCCGGGACAGGAACACTGAAGCTTTCTTT.

Here the CDR3 DNA reads TGTGCCAGCAGCTTACCGGTCGGGGCGGGAGACATCTACGAGCAGTACTTC. Translated: CASSLPVGAGDIYEQYF. This chain links TRBV7-9 with TRBJ2-7, with 7 bases matching TRBD2. The CDR3 has 17 amino acids. Trimming removed 2 bases from V and 3 bases from J; junction bases left unmatched: 13. The germline V gene encodes CDR1 SEHNR and CDR2 FQNEAQ (reference sequence).

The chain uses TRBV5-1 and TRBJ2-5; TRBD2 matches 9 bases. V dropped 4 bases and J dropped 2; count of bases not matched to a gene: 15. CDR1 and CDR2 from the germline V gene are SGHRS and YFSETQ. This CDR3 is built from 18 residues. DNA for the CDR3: TGCGCCAGCAGCCGTCCTCCCTCAACTAGCGGGTCACAAGAGACCCAGTACTTC. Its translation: CASSRPPSTSGSQETQYF.

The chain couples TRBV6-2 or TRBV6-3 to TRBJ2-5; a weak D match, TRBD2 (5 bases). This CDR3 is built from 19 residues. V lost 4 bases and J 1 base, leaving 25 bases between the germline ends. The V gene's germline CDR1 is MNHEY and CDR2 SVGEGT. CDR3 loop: CASSFRLELVRATQETQYF. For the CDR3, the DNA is TGTGCCAGCAGTTTCCGTCTTGAACTGGTGCGGGCCACCCAAGAGACCCAGTACTTC.

The chain's CDR3 is CASSPERMGKTQYF. In DNA, the CDR3 is TGTGCCAGCTCACCAGAGCGGATGGGGAAGACCCAGTACTTC. J is TRBJ2-5 and V is TRBV18; D is perhaps TRBD2 (5 bases). Germline V lookup: CDR1 KGHSH, CDR2 LQKENI. V dropped 2 bases and J dropped 6 bases, with 13 bases sitting between them. The CDR3 has 14 amino acids.

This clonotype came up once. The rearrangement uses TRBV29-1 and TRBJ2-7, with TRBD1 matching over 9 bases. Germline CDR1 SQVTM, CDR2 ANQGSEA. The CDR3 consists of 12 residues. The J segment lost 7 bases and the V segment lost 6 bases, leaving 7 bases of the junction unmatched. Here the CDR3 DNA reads TGCAGCGTCAACAGGGGGCGAGGAGAGCAGTACTTC. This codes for CSVNRGRGEQYF.

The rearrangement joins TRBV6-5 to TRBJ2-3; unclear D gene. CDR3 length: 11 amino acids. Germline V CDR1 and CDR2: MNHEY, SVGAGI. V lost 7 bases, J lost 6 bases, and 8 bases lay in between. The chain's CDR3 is CASTRGDTQYF. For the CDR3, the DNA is TGTGCCAGCACCCGTGGGGATACGCAGTATTTT.

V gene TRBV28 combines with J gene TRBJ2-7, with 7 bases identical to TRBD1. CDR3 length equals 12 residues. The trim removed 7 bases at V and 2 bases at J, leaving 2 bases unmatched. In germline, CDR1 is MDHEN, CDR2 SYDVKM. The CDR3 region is CASKGAPYEQYF. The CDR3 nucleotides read TGTGCCAGCAAGGGGGCCCCCTACGAGCAGTACTTC.

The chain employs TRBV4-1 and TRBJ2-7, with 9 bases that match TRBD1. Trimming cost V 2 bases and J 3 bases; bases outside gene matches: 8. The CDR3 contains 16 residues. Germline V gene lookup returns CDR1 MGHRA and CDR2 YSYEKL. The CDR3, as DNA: TGCGCCAGCAGCCAACTCCCGGGACAGGGATACTACGAGCAGTACTTC. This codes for CASSQLPGQGYYEQYF.